The 7 T cell receptor beta chains reported below all come from one sample, sequenced in a study of blood T cell repertoires in COVID-19. Sequencing used immunoSEQ multiplex PCR; TCRdb keeps in-frame clones, though not all of them. The table includes under 300,000 clones, around 90% detected once. Sequenced material: PBMCs or T cells enriched from blood (not recorded which). Receptors originate from a woman in her thirties or forties who had recovered from COVID-19.

The chain links TRBV25-1 to TRBJ1-5; D call uncertain. Germline lookup yields CDR1 MGHDK and CDR2 SYGVNS. V lost 1 base and J 6 bases, leaving 4 bases between the germline ends. The CDR3 is 12 amino acids. Written as DNA, the CDR3 is TGTGCCAGCAGTGAATCGGGTCAGCCCCAGCATTTT. It translates to CASSESGQPQHF.

This clone was found a few times. This chain links TRBV5-1 with TRBJ1-6, with 9 bases matching TRBD1. Germline values: CDR1 SGHRS, CDR2 YFSETQ. Germline trimming cut 4 bases from V and 7 bases from J; bases unmatched to any gene: 9. There are 16 residues in the CDR3. The CDR3 region is CASSKTGGRTNSPLHF. As DNA, the CDR3 is TGCGCCAGCAGCAAAACAGGGGGCAGGACGAATTCACCCCTCCACTTT.

The chain couples TRBV5-1 to TRBJ1-2, with TRBD1 matching over 7 bases. Germline CDR1 SGHRS, CDR2 YFSETQ. This CDR3 has 14 residues. The V and J ends lost 5 bases and 1 base, in that order; junction bases with no gene match: 5. CDR3 amino acids: CASRSRDSNYGYTF. The CDR3 DNA sequence: TGCGCCAGCAGATCCCGGGACAGTAACTATGGCTACACCTTC.

The chain uses TRBV28 and TRBJ1-2; no clear D gene. Trimming shortened V by 3 bases and J by 1 base, and 6 bases separated the two germline ends. Germline V CDR1 and CDR2: MDHEN, SYDVKM. This CDR3 comprises 13 residues. As DNA, the CDR3 is TGTGCCAGCAGTTTCCTAAATAACTATGGCTACACCTTC. Encoded protein: CASSFLNNYGYTF.

This chain connects TRBV29-1 to TRBJ1-1; D remains ambiguous. The CDR3 spans 10 residues. The germline gives CDR1 SQVTM, CDR2 ANQGSEA. V was cut by 7 bases and J by 7 bases, with 10 bases left in between. The CDR3 nucleotides are TGCAGCGGGTACCTAGGTGAAGCTTTCTTT. Translated: CSGYLGEAFF.

This clone was detected only a few times. The chain has TRBV7-3 and TRBJ2-3, with a tentative D call TRBD2 (6 bases). Trimming took off 10 bases at V and 2 bases at J, with 13 bases between the two ends. The CDR3 totals 13 residues. Germline V gene data show CDR1 as SGHTA and CDR2 as FQGTGA. The CDR3 region has the DNA TGTGCCACCTCGCGGGGATTCACAGATACGCAGTATTTT. Protein sequence: CATSRGFTDTQYF.

The chain joins TRBV19 to TRBJ2-5; D gene ambiguous. The CDR3 loop spans 16 amino acids. With 4 bases removed from V and 1 base from J, the gap between germline ends came to 16 bases. Germline-derived CDR1 and CDR2 are LNHDA and SQIVND (reference sequence). The CDR3 coding sequence is TGTGCCAGTAGTAGGAGTTGGCAGCGTTTCCAAGAGACCCAGTACTTC. It encodes CASSRSWQRFQETQYF.